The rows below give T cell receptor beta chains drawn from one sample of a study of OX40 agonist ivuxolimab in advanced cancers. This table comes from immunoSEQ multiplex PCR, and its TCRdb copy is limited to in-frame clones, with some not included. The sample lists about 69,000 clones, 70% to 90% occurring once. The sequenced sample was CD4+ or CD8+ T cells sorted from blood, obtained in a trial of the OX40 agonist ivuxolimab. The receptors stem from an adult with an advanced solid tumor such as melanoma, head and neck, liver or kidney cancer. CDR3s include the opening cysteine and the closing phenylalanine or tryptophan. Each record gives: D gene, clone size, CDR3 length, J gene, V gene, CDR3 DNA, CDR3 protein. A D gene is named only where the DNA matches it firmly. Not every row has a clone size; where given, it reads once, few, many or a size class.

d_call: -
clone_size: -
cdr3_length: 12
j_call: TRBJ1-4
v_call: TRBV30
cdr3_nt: TGTGCCTGCGGACCAACTAATGAAAAACTGTTTTTT
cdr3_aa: CACGPTNEKLFF

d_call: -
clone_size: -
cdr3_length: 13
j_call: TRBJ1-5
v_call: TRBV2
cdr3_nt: TGTGCCAGCAGTCCGAATAGCAATCAGCCCCAGCATTTT
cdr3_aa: CASSPNSNQPQHF

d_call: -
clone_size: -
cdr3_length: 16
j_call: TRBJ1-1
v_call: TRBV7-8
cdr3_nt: TGTGCCAGCAGCTACTCCCAGGGAGGCGGCTCGGGTGAAGCTTTCTTT
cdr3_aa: CASSYSQGGGSGEAFF

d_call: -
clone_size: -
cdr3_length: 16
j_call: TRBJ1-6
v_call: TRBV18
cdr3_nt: TGTGCCAGCTCACCTGGAAGGACGGACGGAAATTCACCCCTCCACTTT
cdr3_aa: CASSPGRTDGNSPLHF

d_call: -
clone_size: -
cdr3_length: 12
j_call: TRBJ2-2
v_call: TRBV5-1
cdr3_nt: TGCGCCAGCAGCGACTCCACCGGGGAGCTGTTTTTT
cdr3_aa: CASSDSTGELFF

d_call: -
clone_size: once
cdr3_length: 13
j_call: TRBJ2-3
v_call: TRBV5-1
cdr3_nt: TGCGCCAGCACGGTCCCAGCTAGCGATACGCAGTATTTT
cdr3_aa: CASTVPASDTQYF

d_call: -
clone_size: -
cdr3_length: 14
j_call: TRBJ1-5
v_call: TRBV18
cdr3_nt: TGTGCCAGCTCACCGGCTCCCTCCAATCAGCCCCAGCATTTT
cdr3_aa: CASSPAPSNQPQHF

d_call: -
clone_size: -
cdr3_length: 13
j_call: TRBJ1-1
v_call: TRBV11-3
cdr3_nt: TGTGCCAGCAGCTTTACTCCGGGCACTGAAGCTTTCTTT
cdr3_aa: CASSFTPGTEAFF

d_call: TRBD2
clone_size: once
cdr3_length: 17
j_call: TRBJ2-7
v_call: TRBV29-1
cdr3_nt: TGCAGCGTTGAAGAGGTACTAGCGGGAACGAGCTCCTACGAGCAGTACTTC
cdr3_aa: CSVEEVLAGTSSYEQYF

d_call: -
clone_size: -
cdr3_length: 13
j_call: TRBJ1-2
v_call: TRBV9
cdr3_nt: TGTGCCAGCAGCGTAGGGGGCAATGCAGGCTACACCTTC
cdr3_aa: CASSVGGNAGYTF

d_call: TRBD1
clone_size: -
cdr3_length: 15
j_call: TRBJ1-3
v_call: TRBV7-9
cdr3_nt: TGTGCCAGCAGCTGGGGACAGGGGTCTGGAAACACCATATATTTT
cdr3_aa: CASSWGQGSGNTIYF

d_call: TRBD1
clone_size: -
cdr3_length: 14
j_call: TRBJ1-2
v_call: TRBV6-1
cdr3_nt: TGTGCCAGCAGATCTTGGTCAGGGGGCTATGGCTACACCTTC
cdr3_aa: CASRSWSGGYGYTF

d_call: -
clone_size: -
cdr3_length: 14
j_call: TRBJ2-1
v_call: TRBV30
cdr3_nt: TGTGCCTGGATTAAGCACGTTTTCGCTCCTGAGCAGTTCTTC
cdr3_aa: CAWIKHVFAPEQFF

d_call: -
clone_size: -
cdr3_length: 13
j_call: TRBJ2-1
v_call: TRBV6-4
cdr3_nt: TGTGCCAGCAGCCAAGGGGGGGACAATGAGCAGTTCTTC
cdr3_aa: CASSQGGDNEQFF

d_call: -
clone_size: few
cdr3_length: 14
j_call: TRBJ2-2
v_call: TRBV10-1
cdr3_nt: TGCGCCAGCAGATCAGGACTCAACACCGGGGAGCTGTTTTTT
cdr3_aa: CASRSGLNTGELFF

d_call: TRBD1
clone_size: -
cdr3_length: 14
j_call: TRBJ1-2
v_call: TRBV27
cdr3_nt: TGTGCCAGCAGTGAAGCGGGGACAGGGAAGGGCTACACCTTC
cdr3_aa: CASSEAGTGKGYTF

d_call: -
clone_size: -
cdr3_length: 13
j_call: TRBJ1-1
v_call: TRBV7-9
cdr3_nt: TGTGCCAGCGAGGGGCAGGCGAACACTGAAGCTTTCTTT
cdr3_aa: CASEGQANTEAFF